Following are 17 T cell receptor beta chains from one sample sequenced in a study of radiotherapy plus CTLA-4 blockade in lung cancer. Assay: immunoSEQ multiplex PCR; the TCRdb copy retains only in-frame clones and omits some. The sample comprises under 110,000 clones, 85% of which are singletons, and under 3% rests with the top ten. This material consisted of peripheral blood, taken from a patient treated with radiotherapy plus ipilimumab. The receptors derive from a human donor with non-small cell lung cancer that progressed on radiotherapy plus ipilimumab. Some clones in this sample may be carry-over from other donors' samples.

This rearrangement joins TRBV28 to TRBJ2-3; 12 bases match TRBD2. The CDR3 runs 15 residues. J gave up 3 bases and V 3 bases, and 1 base lay outside the gene matches. CDR1 is MDHEN, CDR2 SYDVKM, per germline. CDR3 protein: CASSFLAGGTDTQYF. The CDR3 nucleotides read TGTGCCAGCAGTTTCCTAGCGGGGGGGACAGATACGCAGTATTTT. Filled out from reference TRBV28 and TRBJ2-3, the complete variable domain reads DVKVTQSSRYLVKRTGEKVFLECVQDMDHENMFWYRQDPGLGLRLIYFSYDVKMKEKGDIPEGYSVSREKKERFSLILESASTNQTSMYLCASSFLAGGTDTQYFGPGTRLTVL.

The genes are TRBV7-2 and TRBJ1-2; D possibly corresponds to TRBD1 (6 bases). Trimming removed 4 bases from V and 0 bases from J, with 9 bases in between. Per germline, CDR1 SGHTA and CDR2 FQGNSA. CDR3 length equals 14 residues. The CDR3 sequence is CASSSGTSNYGYTF. CDR3 nucleotide sequence: TGTGCCAGCAGCTCCGGGACATCTAACTATGGCTACACCTTC. The variable domain in full, with the rest retrieved from reference TRBV7-2 and TRBJ1-2, is GAGVSQSPSNKVTEKGKDVELRCDPISGHTALYWYRQSLGQGLEFLIYFQGNSAPDKSGLPSDRFSAERTGGSVSTLTIQRTQQEDSAVYLCASSSGTSNYGYTFGSGTRLTVV.

The rearrangement links TRBV9 to TRBJ2-1; 8 nucleotides line up with TRBD2. Germline CDR1 reads SGDLS; CDR2 reads YYNGEE. Trimming cost V 0 bases and J 6 bases; bases outside gene matches: 8. CDR3 size: 16 residues. This chain's CDR3 is CASSVVPAGATNEQFF. The CDR3 DNA follows: TGTGCCAGCAGCGTAGTTCCAGCGGGGGCGACCAATGAGCAGTTCTTC.

This clone was seen more than once but under ten times. The rearrangement joins TRBV10-3 to TRBJ1-3, with D uncertain. Looked up from germline, CDR1 is ENHRY and CDR2 is SYGVKD. Trimming cost V 2 bases and J 0 bases, with 11 bases left between them. The length of the CDR3 is 16 residues. The CDR3 DNA sequence: TGTGCCATCAGTGAGCCGCTTCGGCGCTCTGGAAACACCATATATTTT. Residues: CAISEPLRRSGNTIYF.

This clone was counted a single time. The CDR3 here is CASSVGVGTSVKTQYF. The CDR3 DNA is TGTGCCAGCAGCGTGGGGGTCGGGACTAGCGTCAAGACCCAGTACTTC. The chain is built from TRBV9 and TRBJ2-5; 10 bases align to TRBD2. The junction had 10 bases not matched to a gene; V was cut back by 2 bases and J by 6 bases. Germline V gene data show CDR1 as SGDLS and CDR2 as YYNGEE. The CDR3 loop spans 16 amino acids. Using reference TRBV9 and TRBJ2-5 for the parts outside the CDR3, the full variable domain is DSGVTQTPKHLITATGQRVTLRCSPRSGDLSVYWYQQSLDQGLQFLIQYYNGEERAKGNILERFSAQQFPDLHSELNLSSLELGDSALYFCASSVGVGTSVKTQYFGPGTRLLVL.

This clone was seen once. Other DNA sequences in the sample encode the same CDR3. The rearrangement joins TRBV5-4 to TRBJ2-3; 9 bases are a match to TRBD2. The CDR3 contains 18 residues. From germline, CDR1 is SGHNT and CDR2 YYREEE (reference sequence). The V segment lost 0 bases and the J segment 3 bases; nucleotides outside the gene matches: 11. The CDR3 is CASSLVGRGGDSTDTQYF. The CDR3 nucleotides read TGTGCCAGCAGCTTGGTGGGGCGGGGGGGCGATAGTACAGATACGCAGTATTTT. Based on the CDR3 plus reference TRBV5-4 and TRBJ2-3, the full variable domain is ETGVTQSPTHLIKTRGQQVTLRCSSQSGHNTVSWYQQALGQGPQFIFQYYREEENGRGNFPPRFSGLQFPNYSSELNVNALELDDSALYLCASSLVGRGGDSTDTQYFGPGTRLTVL.

This clone was seen more than once but under ten times. CDR3 sequence reads: CAWSVGGRLTQYF. In DNA form, the CDR3 reads TGTGCCTGGAGTGTAGGCGGGAGGCTGACCCAGTACTTC. The chain uses TRBV30 and TRBJ2-5; 8 bases line up with TRBD2. V trimming: 0 bases; J trimming: 7 bases; junction bases outside the gene matches: 4. Per the germline V gene, CDR1 is GTSNPN and CDR2 is SVGIG (reference sequence). This CDR3 is built from 13 residues. Variable domain in full (rest from reference TRBV30 and TRBJ2-5): SQTIHQWPATLVQPVGSPLSLECTVEGTSNPNLYWYRQAAGRGLQLLFYSVGIGQISSEVPQNLSASRPQDRQFILSSKKLLLSDSGFYLCAWSVGGRLTQYFGPGTRLLVL.

This chain connects TRBV7-6 to TRBJ1-1; no clear D gene. The CDR3 covers 15 residues. The V end lost 7 bases, the J end lost 2 bases, and 17 bases lay between the germline ends. The V gene's germline CDR1 is SGHVS and CDR2 FNYEAQ. CDR3 sequence reads: CASTLGWAANTEAFF. Written as DNA, the CDR3 is TGTGCCAGCACCCTAGGGTGGGCAGCCAACACTGAAGCTTTCTTT.

The J gene is TRBJ1-2, the V gene TRBV2, with D uncertain. CDR1 is SNHLY and CDR2 is FYNNEI in the germline V gene. Trimming stripped 4 bases from V and 4 bases from J, with 7 bases between. The CDR3 length is 12 residues. CDR3 DNA: TGTGCCAGCAGTGTGGACCCCTATGGCTACACCTTC. Encoded protein: CASSVDPYGYTF.

This clone was observed once. V gene TRBV2 combines with J gene TRBJ1-1; D remains unclear. CDR1 SNHLY and CDR2 FYNNEI come from the germline V gene. V lost 6 bases to trimming and J lost 1 base, with 9 bases between them. This CDR3 comprises 13 residues. The CDR3 DNA sequence: TGTGCCAGCAGCAATACAGAGAACACTGAAGCTTTCTTT. It encodes CASSNTENTEAFF.

The chain couples TRBV4-3 to TRBJ1-2; D possibly corresponds to TRBD1 (5 bases). V was pared by 3 bases and J by 4 bases, with 15 bases between. The CDR3 totals 15 residues. The V gene's germline CDR1 is LGHNA and CDR2 YSLEER. CDR3 bases: TGCGCCAGCAGCCAGGCCCCAACAGGACTCTATGGCTACACCTTC. This gives the protein CASSQAPTGLYGYTF.

Only one count was recorded for this clone. The chain recombines TRBV25-1 with TRBJ2-6; D is unclear. V was trimmed by 4 bases and J by 0 bases, leaving 4 bases between them. Germline CDR1 and CDR2: MGHDK and SYGVNS. This CDR3 comprises 14 residues. The CDR3 is CASSVNSGANVLTF. The DNA of the CDR3 is TGTGCCAGCAGTGTAAACTCTGGGGCCAACGTCCTGACTTTC.

The J gene is TRBJ2-1, the V gene TRBV2, with a weak D call TRBD1 (6 bases). Germline V gene sequence: CDR1 SNHLY, CDR2 FYNNEI. The CDR3 runs 15 residues. Trimming removed 4 bases at V and 0 bases at J, with 10 bases between. The CDR3 coding sequence is TGTGCCAGCAGTGTGAGGACAGTCTCCTACAATGAGCAGTTCTTC. It yields the protein CASSVRTVSYNEQFF.

Here the CDR3 reads CASSLVGEWGAFF. CDR3 nucleotide sequence: TGTGCCAGCAGCTTGGTTGGGGAATGGGGAGCTTTCTTT. The V gene is TRBV5-4, the J gene TRBJ1-1; D gene uncertain. The V gene's germline CDR1 is SGHNT and CDR2 YYREEE (reference sequence). The CDR3 has 13 residues. The V gene lost 0 bases and the J gene lost 10 bases, with 13 bases spanning the gap. The complete variable domain, with remaining parts taken from reference TRBV5-4 and TRBJ1-1, reads ETGVTQSPTHLIKTRGQQVTLRCSSQSGHNTVSWYQQALGQGPQFIFQYYREEENGRGNFPPRFSGLQFPNYSSELNVNALELDDSALYLCASSLVGEWGAFFGQGTRLTVV.

V is TRBV5-1 and J is TRBJ2-7; tentatively, D is TRBD2 (6 bases). The CDR3 runs 13 residues. Germline V gene sequence: CDR1 SGHRS, CDR2 YFSETQ. V shed 4 bases and J shed 5 bases, with 13 bases lying between them. This CDR3 reads CASSVSGLDEQYF. In DNA form, the CDR3 reads TGCGCCAGCAGCGTGTCGGGACTGGACGAGCAGTACTTC.

The V and J genes are TRBV6-6 and TRBJ2-1; TRBD1 might be the D (6 bases). The CDR3 runs 13 residues. Germline V CDR1 and CDR2: MNHNY, SVGAGI (reference sequence). V lost 4 bases and J 4 bases, leaving 8 bases between the germline ends. The CDR3 protein is CASSSGAYNEQFF. Written as DNA, the CDR3 is TGTGCCAGCAGTTCAGGGGCATACAATGAGCAGTTCTTC.

The chain has TRBV7-9 and TRBJ2-2; no clear D. The CDR3 contains 12 residues. Germline CDR1 reads SEHNR; CDR2 reads FQNEAQ (reference sequence). The germline V and J ends were trimmed by 2 bases and 8 bases, with 6 bases remaining between them. The CDR3 bases are TGTGCCAGCAGCTTATGGGCTGGGGAGCTGTTTTTT. This gives the protein CASSLWAGELFF.